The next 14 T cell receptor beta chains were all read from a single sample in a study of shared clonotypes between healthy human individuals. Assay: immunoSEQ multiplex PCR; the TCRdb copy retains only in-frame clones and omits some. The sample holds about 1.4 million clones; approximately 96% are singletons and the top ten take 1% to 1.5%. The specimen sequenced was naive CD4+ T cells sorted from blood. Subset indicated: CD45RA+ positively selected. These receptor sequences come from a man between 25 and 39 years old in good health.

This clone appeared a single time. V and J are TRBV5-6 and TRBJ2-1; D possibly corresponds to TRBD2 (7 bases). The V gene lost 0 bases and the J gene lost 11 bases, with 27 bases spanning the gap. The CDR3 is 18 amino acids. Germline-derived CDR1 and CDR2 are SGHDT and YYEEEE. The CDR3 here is CASSLAPLGGGRIPKQFF. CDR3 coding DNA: TGTGCCAGCAGCTTGGCCCCTTTAGGGGGAGGGAGAATCCCAAAGCAGTTCTTC.

For the CDR3, the DNA is TGTGCCAGCAGTGAAAGGCCGACAGGGCGGCGGGAAAAACTGTTTTTT. Residues: CASSERPTGRREKLFF. The V gene is TRBV25-1, the J gene TRBJ1-4, with 7 bases aligning to TRBD1. The CDR3 loop spans 16 amino acids. V lost 2 bases, J lost 8 bases, and 11 bases stayed unmatched. Looked up from germline, CDR1 is MGHDK and CDR2 is SYGVNS.

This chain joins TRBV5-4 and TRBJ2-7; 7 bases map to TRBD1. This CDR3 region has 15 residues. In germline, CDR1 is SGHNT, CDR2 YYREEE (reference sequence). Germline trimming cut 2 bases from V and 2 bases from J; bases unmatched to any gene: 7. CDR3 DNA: TGTGCCAGCAGCTTCATAGGGGGCGTCCCCTACGAGCAGTACTTC. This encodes CASSFIGGVPYEQYF.

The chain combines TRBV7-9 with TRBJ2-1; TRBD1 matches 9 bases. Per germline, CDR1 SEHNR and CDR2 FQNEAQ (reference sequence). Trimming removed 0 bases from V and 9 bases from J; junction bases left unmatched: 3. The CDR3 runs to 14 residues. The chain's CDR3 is CASSLAGQGTEQFF. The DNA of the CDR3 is TGTGCCAGCAGCTTAGCGGGACAGGGCACTGAGCAGTTCTTC.

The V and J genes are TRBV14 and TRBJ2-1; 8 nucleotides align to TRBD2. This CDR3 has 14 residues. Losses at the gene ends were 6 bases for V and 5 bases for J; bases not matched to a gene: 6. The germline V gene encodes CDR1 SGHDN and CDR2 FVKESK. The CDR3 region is CASRHGRANNEQFF. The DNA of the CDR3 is TGTGCCAGCAGACACGGGAGGGCCAACAATGAGCAGTTCTTC.

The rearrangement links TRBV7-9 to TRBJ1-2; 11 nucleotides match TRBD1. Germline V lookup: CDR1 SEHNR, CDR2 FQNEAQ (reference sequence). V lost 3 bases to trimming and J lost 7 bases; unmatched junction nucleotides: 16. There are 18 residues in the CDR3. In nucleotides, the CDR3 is TGTGCCAGCAGCTTTATCCCGGCCGGGACAGGGGGAATTGGTGGCTACACCTTC. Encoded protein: CASSFIPAGTGGIGGYTF. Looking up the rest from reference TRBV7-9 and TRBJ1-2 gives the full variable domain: DTGVSQNPRHKITKRGQNVTFRCDPISEHNRLYWYRQTLGQGPEFLTYFQNEAQLEKSRLLSDRFSAERPKGSFSTLEIQRTEQGDSAMYLCASSFIPAGTGGIGGYTFGSGTRLTVV.

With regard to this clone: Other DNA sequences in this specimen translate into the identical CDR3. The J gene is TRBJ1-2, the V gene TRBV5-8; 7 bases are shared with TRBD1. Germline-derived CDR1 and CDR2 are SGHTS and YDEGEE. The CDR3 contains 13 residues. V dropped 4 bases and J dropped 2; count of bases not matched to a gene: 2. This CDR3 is CASSPGQNYGYTF. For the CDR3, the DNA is TGTGCCAGCAGCCCGGGACAGAACTATGGCTACACCTTC.

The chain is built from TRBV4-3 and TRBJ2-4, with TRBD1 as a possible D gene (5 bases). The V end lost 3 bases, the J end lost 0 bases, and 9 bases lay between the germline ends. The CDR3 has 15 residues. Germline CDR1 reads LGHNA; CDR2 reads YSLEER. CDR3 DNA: TGCGCCAGCAGCCATAACAGGCTAGCCAAAAACATTCAGTACTTC. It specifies CASSHNRLAKNIQYF.

CDR3 DNA: TGCAGCGTACTGCCAGGACGGGAGACCCAGTACTTC. Protein: CSVLPGRETQYF. This chain links TRBV29-1 with TRBJ2-5; D unclear. Germline loops: CDR1 SQVTM, CDR2 ANQGSEA. The CDR3 is 12 amino acids. V was pared by 6 bases and J by 5 bases, with 13 bases between. Full variable domain (rest looked up from reference TRBV29-1 and TRBJ2-5): SAVISQKPSRDICQRGTSLTIQCQVDSQVTMMFWYRQQPGQSLTLIATANQGSEATYESGFVIDKFPISRPNLTFSTLTVSNMSPEDSSIYLCSVLPGRETQYFGPGTRLLVL.

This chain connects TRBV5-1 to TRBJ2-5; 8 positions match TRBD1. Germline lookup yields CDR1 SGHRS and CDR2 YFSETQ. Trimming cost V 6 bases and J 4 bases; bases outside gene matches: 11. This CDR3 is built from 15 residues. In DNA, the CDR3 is TGCGCCAGCACCGCGCAGGGGGCACAGGCAGAGACCCAGTACTTC. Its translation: CASTAQGAQAETQYF.

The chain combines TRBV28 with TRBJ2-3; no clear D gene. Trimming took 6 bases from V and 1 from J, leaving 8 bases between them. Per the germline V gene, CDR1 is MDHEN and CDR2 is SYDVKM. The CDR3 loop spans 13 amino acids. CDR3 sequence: CASRLVGTDTQYF. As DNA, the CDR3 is TGTGCCAGCAGGTTGGTCGGCACAGATACGCAGTATTTT.

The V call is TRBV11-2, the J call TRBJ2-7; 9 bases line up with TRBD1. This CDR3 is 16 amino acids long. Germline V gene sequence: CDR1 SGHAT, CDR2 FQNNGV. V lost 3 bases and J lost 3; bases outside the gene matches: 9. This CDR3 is CASSFPDRGAFYEQYF. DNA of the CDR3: TGTGCCAGCAGCTTCCCCGACAGGGGGGCTTTCTACGAGCAGTACTTC.

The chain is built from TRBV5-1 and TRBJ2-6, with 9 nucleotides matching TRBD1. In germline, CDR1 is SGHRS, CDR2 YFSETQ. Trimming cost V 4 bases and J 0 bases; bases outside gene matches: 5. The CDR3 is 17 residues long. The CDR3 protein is CASSPRQGDSGANVLTF. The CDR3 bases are TGCGCCAGCAGCCCCCGACAGGGGGACTCTGGGGCCAACGTCCTGACTTTC. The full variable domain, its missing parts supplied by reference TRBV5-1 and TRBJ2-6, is KAGVTQTPRYLIKTRGQQVTLSCSPISGHRSVSWYQQTPGQGLQFLFEYFSETQRNKGNFPGRFSGRQFSNSRSEMNVSTLELGDSALYLCASSPRQGDSGANVLTFGAGSRLTVL.

The CDR3 DNA reads TGTGCCAGCCAACAGAGAGGGACCGGGGTATGGGAGCAGTACTTC. Amino acids: CASQQRGTGVWEQYF. V gene TRBV28 combines with J gene TRBJ2-7; D tentatively reads TRBD1 or TRBD2 (5 bases each). This CDR3 has 15 amino acids. The ends were cut back, 8 bases at V and 7 bases at J, with 24 bases in the middle. Germline V gives CDR1 MDHEN, CDR2 SYDVKM.